This entry describes one TCR beta chain. Here immunoSEQ multiplex PCR was the method, and the copy in TCRdb shows in-frame clones only, minus some. The sample has about 1.1 million clones, about four fifths seen once. This specimen belongs to a study of shared clonotypes between healthy human individuals. Trimming stripped 4 bases from V and 8 bases from J, with 13 bases between. This CDR3 spans 13 amino acids. Germline V gene sequence: CDR1 MNHNS, CDR2 SASEGT. Sequencing was performed on memory CD4+ T cells from PBMCs. As to subset: CD45RA-negative fraction. The genes are TRBV6-1 and TRBJ2-3; D possibly uses TRBD1 or TRBD2 (5 bases each). The clonotype originates from a man aged 18 to 29 in good health. Some clones in this sample may be carry-over from other donors' samples. The CDR3 region has the DNA TGTGCCAGCAGTGTCAAGGCTGGGGGTACGCAGTATTTT. Protein sequence: CASSVKAGGTQYF.